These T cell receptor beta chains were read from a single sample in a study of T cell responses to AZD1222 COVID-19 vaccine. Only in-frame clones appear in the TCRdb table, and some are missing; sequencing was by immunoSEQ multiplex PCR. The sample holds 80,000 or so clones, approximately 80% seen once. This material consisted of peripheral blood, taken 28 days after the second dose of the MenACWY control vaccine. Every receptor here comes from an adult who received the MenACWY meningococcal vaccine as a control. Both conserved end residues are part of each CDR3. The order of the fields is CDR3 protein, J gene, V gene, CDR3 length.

CDR3: CASSLLGAFPNTGELFF; J: TRBJ2-2; V: TRBV28; length: 17
CDR3: CASSQDLVARETQYF; J: TRBJ2-5; V: TRBV3-1/TRBV3-2; length: 15
CDR3: CASSSGQGREGYTF; J: TRBJ1-2; V: TRBV5-4; length: 14
CDR3: CASSRQGNYGYTF; J: TRBJ1-2; V: TRBV14; length: 13
CDR3: CASSPSTSPDNEQFF; J: TRBJ2-1; V: TRBV27; length: 15
CDR3: CASRGTGGFNTEAFF; J: TRBJ1-1; V: TRBV6-5; length: 15
CDR3: CAWSGVNTEAFF; J: TRBJ1-1; V: TRBV30; length: 12
CDR3: CASSFYSGPMNTEAFF; J: TRBJ1-1; V: TRBV28; length: 16
CDR3: CASHSGTDIYGYTF; J: TRBJ1-2; V: TRBV19; length: 14
CDR3: CASSPGTDRYGYTF; J: TRBJ1-2; V: TRBV5-1; length: 14
CDR3: CASSESIQLNEQFF; J: TRBJ2-1; V: TRBV11-2; length: 14
CDR3: CASSQGSNTEAFF; J: TRBJ1-1; V: TRBV18; length: 13
CDR3: CASSVGRVGYGYTF; J: TRBJ1-2; V: TRBV28; length: 14
CDR3: CASKGVINEQYF; J: TRBJ2-7; V: TRBV2; length: 12
CDR3: CASSEEPPAGWTEAFF; J: TRBJ1-1; V: TRBV6-1; length: 16
CDR3: CSVAGEGELFF; J: TRBJ2-2; V: TRBV29-1; length: 11
CDR3: CASSSGLAGPQETQYF; J: TRBJ2-5; V: TRBV28; length: 16
CDR3: CASIDRGENTEAFF; J: TRBJ1-1; V: TRBV19; length: 14
CDR3: CASSFKGPRNQETQYF; J: TRBJ2-5; V: TRBV5-5; length: 16
CDR3: CASRRLAGAYNEQFF; J: TRBJ2-1; V: TRBV6-5; length: 15
CDR3: CASSSGGAYEQYF; J: TRBJ2-7; V: TRBV27; length: 13
CDR3: CASSSGAEGELFF; J: TRBJ2-2; V: TRBV5-8; length: 13
CDR3: CASSEGGLAGNEQFF; J: TRBJ2-1; V: TRBV25-1; length: 15
CDR3: CASRLTGTSYNSPLHF; J: TRBJ1-6; V: TRBV4-3; length: 16
CDR3: CAIPRQGEYGYTF; J: TRBJ1-2; V: TRBV27; length: 13
CDR3: CSVETSRGRETQYF; J: TRBJ2-5; V: TRBV29-1; length: 14
CDR3: CASSLDGQLNEKLFF; J: TRBJ1-4; V: TRBV28; length: 15
CDR3: CASSFYRGQRQPQHF; J: TRBJ1-5; V: TRBV5-4; length: 15
CDR3: CASRQGETQYF; J: TRBJ2-5; V: TRBV11-2; length: 11
CDR3: CASSRNSGTMSSDTQYF; J: TRBJ2-3; V: TRBV3-1/TRBV3-2; length: 17
CDR3: CASSLTGTGREQYF; J: TRBJ2-7; V: TRBV7-9; length: 14
CDR3: CASKIGEGTNEQFF; J: TRBJ2-1; V: TRBV2; length: 14
CDR3: CASSQVMDTSGNTIYF; J: TRBJ1-3; V: TRBV4-3; length: 16
CDR3: CASSLAATGELFF; J: TRBJ2-2; V: TRBV12-3/TRBV12-4; length: 13
CDR3: CASSEWDSVTYF; J: TRBJ1-6; V: TRBV2; length: 12
CDR3: CASSLPENQPQHF; J: TRBJ1-5; V: TRBV28; length: 13
CDR3: CASSLRHSWVRNTEAFF; J: TRBJ1-1; V: TRBV5-5; length: 17
CDR3: CASSLGGLTDTQYF; J: TRBJ2-3; V: TRBV5-1; length: 14
CDR3: CASIQGDTEAFF; J: TRBJ1-1; V: TRBV19; length: 12
CDR3: CASSVQAGSGETQYF; J: TRBJ2-5; V: TRBV9; length: 15